The 10 T cell receptor beta chains in this list originate from one sample, sequenced in a study of blood T cells in healthy people across ages. A second about 6 to 12 cycle PCR used barcoded and J-beta primers. TCRdb ran MiXCR on the 5' RACE reads and lists one entry per CDR3 protein. The table has 1.5 million or so distinct CDR3 sequences, around 42% seen once; the top ten hold roughly 7.9%. The sequenced sample consisted of blood. All receptors come from a woman aged 18-35 years in good health.

The chain links TRBV28 to TRBJ1-2; D is unresolved. The germline CDR1 and CDR2 sequences are MDHEN and SYDVKM. V gave up 2 bases and J gave up 3 bases, with 13 bases separating them. This CDR3 contains 15 residues. The CDR3, as DNA: TGTGCCAGCAGTTTAGAAGGGCCGGGCGACTATGGCTACACCTTC. Its translation: CASSLEGPGDYGYTF.

This clonotype was seen a handful of times. The chain combines TRBV28 with TRBJ2-1; D unclear. Germline-derived CDR1 and CDR2 are MDHEN and SYDVKM. Trimming left V 7 bases short and J 5 bases short, with 15 bases between. The CDR3 spans 14 residues. The chain's CDR3 is CASTYLDGNNEQFF. CDR3 bases: TGTGCCAGCACCTACTTGGACGGTAACAATGAGCAGTTCTTC.

This clonotype has more than one count but fewer than ten. The chain recombines TRBV11-1 with TRBJ2-2, with a tentative D call TRBD2 (5 bases). Germline V gene data show CDR1 as SGHAT and CDR2 as FQDESV (reference sequence). The V end was cut by 5 bases, the J end by 0 bases, with 13 bases between. The length of the CDR3 is 16 residues. CDR3 bases: TGTGCCAGCAGCCCCCGGGATAGCCCGAACACCGGGGAGCTGTTTTTT. Translating gives CASSPRDSPNTGELFF.

This clonotype has only a few counts. The chain links TRBV2 to TRBJ2-5, with TRBD1 matching 11 bases. The CDR3 has 15 residues. After removal of 6 bases from V and 5 bases from J, the junction contained 8 bases not matched to a gene. Germline V lookup: CDR1 SNHLY, CDR2 FYNNEI. CDR3 residues: CASRTGTGGLETQYF. CDR3 DNA: TGTGCCAGCAGGACCGGGACAGGGGGTCTGGAGACCCAGTACTTC.

This clonotype was detected only a few times. The chain recombines TRBV7-2 with TRBJ2-1; 9 nucleotides match TRBD2. The CDR3 has 15 residues. Trimming at V came to 5 bases and at J to 8 bases, leaving 10 bases not matched to a gene. Germline CDR1 and CDR2: SGHTA and FQGNSA. CDR3 residues: CASSKGLAIGDEQFF. The CDR3 DNA follows: TGTGCCAGCAGCAAAGGACTAGCGATTGGCGATGAGCAGTTCTTC.

The table lists this clonotype with a few counts. V and J are TRBV20-1 and TRBJ2-1, with 12 bases that match TRBD2. Trimming cost V 5 bases and J 10 bases; bases outside gene matches: 9. The CDR3 loop spans 14 amino acids. CDR1 is DFQATT and CDR2 is SNEGSKA in the germline V gene (reference sequence). CDR3 bases: TGCAGTGCTGCGACTAGCGGGGGATCGGAGGAGCAGTTCTTC. Protein product: CSAATSGGSEEQFF.

This rearrangement joins TRBV2 to TRBJ2-7; a weak D match, TRBD1 (6 bases). Germline values: CDR1 SNHLY, CDR2 FYNNEI. This CDR3 spans 15 amino acids. Trimming pared 8 bases from V and 3 bases from J, leaving 20 bases between. CDR3 protein: CASDPGTGRGYEQYF. CDR3 nucleotide sequence: TGTGCCAGCGACCCAGGAACAGGGAGAGGCTACGAGCAGTACTTC.

This clonotype was counted once. The V and J genes are TRBV29-1 and TRBJ1-1; 8 bases agree with TRBD1. Germline assignment: CDR1 SQVTM and CDR2 ANQGSEA. J gave up 4 bases and V 7 bases, and 5 bases lay outside the gene matches. The CDR3 length is 12 residues. CDR3 coding DNA: TGCAGCGCCACGACAGGGGCCACTGAAGCTTTCTTT. It translates to CSATTGATEAFF.

About this clonotype: Sequence at one end of the junction differs from germline and may be a read error. The CDR3 DNA reads as TGTGCCTGCAGTGGCAGGGGTGAGGGGTATGGCTACACCTTC. Amino acid sequence: CACSGRGEGYGYTF. The genes are TRBV12-3 or TRBV12-4 and TRBJ1-2; D is possibly TRBD1 (6 bases). The CDR3 totals 14 residues.

This clonotype was seen more than once but under ten times. The chain joins TRBV20-1 to TRBJ2-3; no clear D. CDR3 length: 15 amino acids. CDR1 is DFQATT and CDR2 is SNEGSKA in the germline V gene (reference sequence). V lost 3 bases and J lost 1, with 14 bases in between. CDR3 loop: CSARVMEPRTDTQYF. CDR3 nucleotides: TGCAGTGCTAGGGTAATGGAGCCCCGCACAGATACGCAGTATTTT.